The next 25 T cell receptor beta chains were all read from a single sample in a study of blood T cell repertoires in COVID-19. The protocol was immunoSEQ multiplex PCR, while the TCRdb copy is restricted to in-frame clones and leaves out a portion. The sample shows about 94,000 clones, roughly 86% of them seen only once. Sequencing was carried out using peripheral blood. Source of these receptors: a woman aged 60-70 years in a cohort sampled during active or convalescent COVID-19.

CDR3 residues: CASSLGSGSSSDTQYF. CDR3 in DNA: TGCGCCAGCAGCTTGGGGAGCGGGAGCTCATCAGATACGCAGTATTTT. V gene TRBV5-1 combines with J gene TRBJ2-3; 8 bases align to TRBD2. CDR1 SGHRS and CDR2 YFSETQ come from the germline V gene. This CDR3 region has 16 residues. V shed 0 bases and J 4 bases; nucleotides not matched to a gene: 7.

V and J are TRBV4-2 and TRBJ1-4; D remains ambiguous. Germline V gives CDR1 LGHNA, CDR2 YNFKEQ. The V gene lost 8 bases and the J gene lost 8 bases, with 15 bases spanning the gap. The CDR3 length is 13 residues. CDR3 sequence reads: CASSPVSWEKLFF. In DNA, the CDR3 is TGTGCCAGCTCCCCTGTGAGTTGGGAAAAACTGTTTTTT.

V usage is TRBV19 and J usage is TRBJ2-3; the match to TRBD2 covers 9 bases. J gave up 6 bases and V 4 bases, and 8 bases lay outside the gene matches. Per germline, CDR1 LNHDA and CDR2 SQIVND (reference sequence). The CDR3 extends over 15 amino acids. The CDR3 bases are TGTGCCAGTAGTAGGGTGGCGGGGGGGCTGGATACGCAGTATTTT. It encodes CASSRVAGGLDTQYF.

The rearrangement uses TRBV5-6 and TRBJ1-2; D perhaps matches TRBD1 (6 bases). The CDR3 covers 14 residues. The germline CDR1 and CDR2 sequences are SGHDT and YYEEEE. The V and J ends lost 0 bases and 4 bases respectively, with 10 bases between them. The chain's CDR3 is CASSLGQAIYGYTF. Here the CDR3 DNA reads TGTGCCAGCAGCTTGGGACAGGCTATCTATGGCTACACCTTC.

This clone was recorded a few times. The rearrangement links TRBV5-1 to TRBJ2-3; D gene uncertain. CDR1 SGHRS and CDR2 YFSETQ come from the germline V gene. Trimming removed 3 bases from V and 0 bases from J, with 14 bases in between. This CDR3 is built from 16 residues. The CDR3 DNA reads as TGCGCCAGCAGCTCGCGACTCGCTTCTAGCACAGATACGCAGTATTTT. As protein: CASSSRLASSTDTQYF.

The J gene is TRBJ2-5, the V gene TRBV7-3; 7 bases are shared with TRBD2. The CDR3 runs to 13 residues. Trimming took 6 bases from V and 1 from J; bases not matched to a gene: 2. Germline CDR1 is SGHTA and CDR2 is FQGTGA. CDR3 sequence reads: CASSRTSQETQYF. DNA of the CDR3: TGTGCCAGCAGTCGGACTAGCCAAGAGACCCAGTACTTC.

Details on this clone: This CDR3 is also generated by other DNA sequences in the sample. This chain links TRBV19 with TRBJ1-2; perhaps TRBD1 as D (5 bases). The CDR3 loop spans 14 amino acids. Trimming took off 3 bases at V and 3 bases at J, with 11 bases between the two ends. Germline-derived CDR1 and CDR2 are LNHDA and SQIVND (reference sequence). In DNA, the CDR3 is TGTGCCAGTAGTATGGGAGGGGCTGACTATGGCTACACCTTC. Translation: CASSMGGADYGYTF.

This clone was seen a single time. The V gene is TRBV7-2, the J gene TRBJ2-1; 9 nucleotides line up with TRBD1. Germline V CDR1 and CDR2: SGHTA, FQGNSA. This CDR3 spans 16 amino acids. V lost 4 bases and J lost 2; bases outside the gene matches: 6. DNA for the CDR3: TGTGCCAGCAGCTACTCACAGGGGGCGGCCTACAATGAGCAGTTCTTC. Translated: CASSYSQGAAYNEQFF.

The rearrangement links TRBV3-1 (or the pseudogene TRBV3-2) to TRBJ1-2, with 9 bases that match TRBD1. V lost 6 bases and J lost 8; bases outside the gene matches: 7. Germline V gene lookup returns CDR1 LGHDT and CDR2 YNNKEL (reference sequence). CDR3 size: 13 residues. Here the CDR3 reads CASSPGTGLGYTF. The CDR3 bases are TGTGCCAGCAGTCCTGGGACAGGGCTCGGCTACACCTTC.

The V call is TRBV27, the J call TRBJ1-2, with D unresolved. This CDR3 contains 12 residues. The V gene's germline CDR1 is MNHEY and CDR2 SMNVEV (reference sequence). Trimming pared 9 bases from V and 7 bases from J, leaving 15 bases between. In nucleotides, the CDR3 is TGTGCCAGTGGCCGGGCGGGTGGTGGCTACACCTTC. Protein: CASGRAGGGYTF.

This chain uses TRBV4-1 with TRBJ2-3, with 14 bases aligning to TRBD2. The CDR3 spans 15 residues. V lost 5 bases and J lost 5; bases outside the gene matches: 3. Germline-derived CDR1 and CDR2 are MGHRA and YSYEKL. The DNA of the CDR3 is TGCGCCAGCAGCAAAGGACTAGCGGGAGGAGATACGCAGTATTTT. Amino acid sequence: CASSKGLAGGDTQYF.

The chain's CDR3 is CASSIDPRRSNSPLHF. Here the CDR3 DNA reads TGTGCCAGTAGTATAGATCCGAGACGGAGTAATTCACCCCTCCACTTT. The J gene is TRBJ1-6, the V gene TRBV19; D remains ambiguous. V was clipped by 0 bases and J by 6 bases, with 12 bases between them. Germline V gene data show CDR1 as LNHDA and CDR2 as SQIVND (reference sequence). The CDR3 is made up of 16 amino acids.

The V and J genes are TRBV5-1 and TRBJ2-1; possible D gene TRBD2, 6 bases. The length of the CDR3 is 14 residues. The V end was cut by 7 bases, the J end by 5 bases, with 16 bases between. Germline assignment: CDR1 SGHRS and CDR2 YFSETQ. CDR3 coding DNA: TGCGCCAGCTCCGTAGTGGCGGGGAACAATGAGCAGTTCTTC. Translation: CASSVVAGNNEQFF.

This clone has just one count. The CDR3 region has the DNA TGTGCCACCAGCAGAGATCTAGGGGGGGGTTCTGGAAACACCATATATTTT. Amino acids: CATSRDLGGGSGNTIYF. V usage is TRBV15 and J usage is TRBJ1-3; tentatively, D is TRBD1 (6 bases). This CDR3 spans 17 amino acids. Germline V gene data show CDR1 as LNHNV and CDR2 as YYDKDF (reference sequence). V was clipped by 0 bases and J by 1 base, with 13 bases between them.

This rearrangement joins TRBV4-1 to TRBJ1-1; 8 bases fit TRBD1. Losses at the gene ends were 2 bases for V and 1 base for J; bases not matched to a gene: 3. Germline assignment: CDR1 MGHRA and CDR2 YSYEKL. The CDR3 length is 15 residues. The CDR3: CASSQLTGGNTEAFF. The CDR3 DNA is TGCGCCAGCAGCCAATTAACAGGGGGGAACACTGAAGCTTTCTTT.

The chain has TRBV7-2 and TRBJ2-4, with unresolved D. This CDR3 region has 13 residues. V was clipped by 5 bases and J by 7 bases, with 12 bases between them. Germline V gives CDR1 SGHTA, CDR2 FQGNSA. The DNA for the CDR3 is TGTGCCAGCAGCGACGCTACCGGGAACATTCAGTACTTC. It encodes CASSDATGNIQYF.

The CDR3 is CASSLAHTSGRAETQYF. The CDR3 DNA is TGTGCCAGCAGCTTAGCCCATACTAGCGGGAGGGCAGAGACCCAGTACTTC. The rearrangement joins TRBV7-9 to TRBJ2-5; TRBD2 matches at 13 bases. The CDR3 extends over 17 amino acids. The V gene end was trimmed by 0 bases and the J gene end by 4 bases; junction bases not matched to a gene: 5. Germline V gives CDR1 SEHNR, CDR2 FQNEAQ (reference sequence).

This rearrangement joins TRBV18 to TRBJ1-3; no clear D gene. The CDR3 loop spans 13 amino acids. V was cut by 6 bases and J by 4 bases, with 10 bases left in between. Germline V CDR1 and CDR2: KGHSH, LQKENI. CDR3 in amino acids: CASSLTSGNTIYF. The CDR3 nucleotides are TGTGCCAGCTCCCTTACTTCCGGAAACACCATATATTTT.

This chain connects TRBV6-5 to TRBJ2-7; 9 nucleotides line up with TRBD1. Looked up from germline, CDR1 is MNHEY and CDR2 is SVGAGI. The CDR3 runs 15 residues. The V segment lost 8 bases and the J segment 7 bases; nucleotides outside the gene matches: 15. The CDR3 DNA follows: TGTGCCAGCGGGAGGACAGGGGTGCCCGCTAGTGAGCAGTACTTC. Protein: CASGRTGVPASEQYF.

The gene calls are TRBV7-8 and TRBJ2-1, with D possibly matching TRBD2 (6 bases). The ends were cut back, 1 base at V and 10 bases at J, with 14 bases in the middle. Germline CDR1 and CDR2: SGHVS and FQNEAQ. The CDR3 sequence is 14 residues long. CDR3 coding DNA: TGTGCCAGCAGCTTAGTGGAGGGGCGTAAGGAGCAGTTCTTC. Its translation: CASSLVEGRKEQFF.

The rearrangement joins TRBV6-6 to TRBJ2-3, with 15 positions matching TRBD2. The J segment lost 3 bases and the V segment lost 4 bases, leaving 2 bases of the junction unmatched. The germline V gene encodes CDR1 MNHNY and CDR2 SVGAGI (reference sequence). CDR3 length: 16 residues. CDR3 nucleotides: TGTGCCAGCAGTTTGGGACTAGCGGGAGGTACAGATACGCAGTATTTT. Protein sequence: CASSLGLAGGTDTQYF.

In its sample, this clone was seen once. The V gene is TRBV7-9, the J gene TRBJ2-7, with D perhaps TRBD1 (6 bases). CDR1 and CDR2 from the germline V gene are SEHNR and FQNEAQ (reference sequence). CDR3 size: 13 residues. V lost 5 bases, J lost 6 bases, and 14 bases lay in between. Here the CDR3 reads CASSPWSRGEQYF. CDR3 nucleotide sequence: TGTGCCAGCAGCCCTTGGTCCAGGGGCGAGCAGTACTTC.

The chain recombines TRBV2 with TRBJ1-5, with TRBD1 as a possible D gene (6 bases). Trimming left V 6 bases short and J 4 bases short, with 10 bases between. The germline V gene has CDR1 SNHLY and CDR2 FYNNEI. The CDR3 extends over 13 amino acids. The CDR3 DNA sequence: TGTGCCAGCAGGGACGACAGGAATCAGCCCCAGCATTTT. It translates to CASRDDRNQPQHF.

The chain carries TRBV12-3 or TRBV12-4 and TRBJ1-1; the D is unclear. Deletions cut 2 bases from V and 2 bases from J, with 6 bases between. There are 13 residues in the CDR3. The CDR3 DNA sequence: TGTGCCAGCAGTTTAAGCCCTAACACTGAAGCTTTCTTT. Translation gives CASSLSPNTEAFF.

The DNA of the CDR3 is TGTGCCAGCAGTCAGACTAGCGGTGAGCAGTTCTTC. Translation: CASSQTSGEQFF. The gene calls are TRBV28 and TRBJ2-1; 9 bases line up with TRBD2. The CDR3 has 12 amino acids. The J segment lost 9 bases and the V segment lost 5 bases, leaving 2 bases of the junction unmatched. Germline CDR1 is MDHEN and CDR2 is SYDVKM.